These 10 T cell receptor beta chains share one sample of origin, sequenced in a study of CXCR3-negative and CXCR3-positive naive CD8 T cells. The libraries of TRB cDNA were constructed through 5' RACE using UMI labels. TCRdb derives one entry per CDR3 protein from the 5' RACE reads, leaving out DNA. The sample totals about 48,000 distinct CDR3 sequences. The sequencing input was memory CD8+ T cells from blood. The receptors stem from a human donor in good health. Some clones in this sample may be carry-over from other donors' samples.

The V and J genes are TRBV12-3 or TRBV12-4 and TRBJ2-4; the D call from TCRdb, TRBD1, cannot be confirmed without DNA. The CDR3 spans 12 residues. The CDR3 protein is CASLSPKRIQYF.

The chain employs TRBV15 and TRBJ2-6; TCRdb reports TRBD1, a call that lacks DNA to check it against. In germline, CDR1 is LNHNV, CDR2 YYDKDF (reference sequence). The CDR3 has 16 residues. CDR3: CAISSRGFSGANVLTF.

The CDR3: CASSYPFSRSSYEQYF. The chain carries TRBV6-2 or TRBV6-3 and TRBJ2-7. The CDR3 is 16 residues long. In germline, CDR1 is MNHEY, CDR2 SVGEGT.

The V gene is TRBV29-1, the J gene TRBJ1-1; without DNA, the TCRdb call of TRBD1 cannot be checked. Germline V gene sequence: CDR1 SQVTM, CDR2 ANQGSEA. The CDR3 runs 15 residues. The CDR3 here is CSVDWVGRPNTEAFF.

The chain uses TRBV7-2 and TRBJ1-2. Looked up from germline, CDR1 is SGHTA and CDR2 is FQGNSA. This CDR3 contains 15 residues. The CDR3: CASSHLGDPNYGYTF.

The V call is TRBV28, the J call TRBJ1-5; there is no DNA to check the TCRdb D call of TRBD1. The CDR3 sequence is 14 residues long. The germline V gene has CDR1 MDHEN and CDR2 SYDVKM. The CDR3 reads CASSNRGADQPQHF.

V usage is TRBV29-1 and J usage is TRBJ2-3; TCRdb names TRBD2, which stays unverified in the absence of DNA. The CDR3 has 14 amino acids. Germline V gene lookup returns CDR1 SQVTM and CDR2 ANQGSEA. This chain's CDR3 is CSVEQREWADTQYF.

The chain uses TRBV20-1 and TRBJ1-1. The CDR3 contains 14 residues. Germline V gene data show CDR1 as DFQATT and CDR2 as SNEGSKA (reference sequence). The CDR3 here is CSARDRTGRPEAFF.

The CDR3 here is CASSLDPSAGYTF. V and J are TRBV7-3 and TRBJ1-2; TCRdb reports TRBD1, a call that lacks DNA to check it against. Germline assignment: CDR1 SGHTA and CDR2 FQGTGA. The CDR3 loop spans 13 amino acids.

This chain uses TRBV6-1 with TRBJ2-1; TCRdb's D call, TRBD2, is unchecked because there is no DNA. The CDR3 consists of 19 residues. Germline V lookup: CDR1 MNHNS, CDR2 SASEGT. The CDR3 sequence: CASTDSSPGLGSSYNEQFF.